This T cell receptor beta chain was observed in a study of low-dose radiotherapy and immunotherapy resistance in tumors. This clonotype was recorded at least ten times. Primers targeting TRAV and TRBV primed first-strand cDNA, covering alpha and beta chains. The TCRs were subjected to amplification over around 19 PCR cycles employing a constant-region primer in conjunction with a V-primer adapter. TCRdb called the reads again in MiXCR, with one record for every CDR3 protein. The data show 95,000 to 100,000 distinct CDR3 sequences, around 20% seen once. Described time point: after trial treatment. Treatment defined: LDRT plus nivolumab, ipilimumab, low-dose cyclophosphamide and aspirin (RACIN trial). After removal of 5 bases from V and 7 bases from J, the junction contained 9 bases not matched to a gene. The germline V gene has CDR1 SGHTA and CDR2 FQGNSA. The CDR3 contains 14 residues.

The chain is built from TRBV7-2 and TRBJ2-5, with 8 bases that match TRBD1. The receptor comes from a male donor with prostate cancer. This sample comprised PBMCs, obtained after low-dose radiotherapy plus immunotherapy. CDR3 nucleotides: TGTGCCAGCAGCCCAGGGGACAGGCCGAGGACCCAGTACTTC. It translates to CASSPGDRPRTQYF.